Presented here are 18 T cell receptor beta chains from one specimen sequenced in a study of CXCR3-negative and CXCR3-positive naive CD8 T cells. UMI-labeled 5' RACE TRB cDNA libraries were prepared from the cells. Reanalyzing the 5' RACE reads, TCRdb keeps one entry per CDR3 protein, without DNA. Its table records 100,000 to 150,000 distinct CDR3 sequences. The source material was naive CXCR3- CD8+ T cells from blood. The subset was: CD45RO-CCR7+CD27+CD95- naive CD8+ T cells lacking CXCR3 (TNR3-). The source is a human donor in good health. Some clones in this sample may be carry-over from other donors' samples.

This chain connects TRBV4-2 to TRBJ2-7; TCRdb's D call of TRBD2 is untestable without DNA. Germline CDR1 reads LGHNA; CDR2 reads YNFKEQ. This CDR3 is built from 15 residues. This CDR3 is CASSASGSGSYEQYF.

J is TRBJ1-1 and V is TRBV6-7. TRBV6-7 is placed among ORFs of uncertain function. The CDR3 sequence is 16 residues long. This CDR3 is CASSSTRWVKNTEAFF.

The V call is TRBV7-2, the J call TRBJ1-5. This CDR3 is 16 amino acids long. From germline, CDR1 is SGHTA and CDR2 FQGNSA. The CDR3 spells CASSLGAKYSNQPQHF.

The chain is built from TRBV5-1 and TRBJ1-1. CDR1 SGHRS and CDR2 YFSETQ come from the germline V gene. The CDR3 is 14 residues long. The chain's CDR3 is CASSLVRVNTEAFF.

The chain joins TRBV12-3 or TRBV12-4 to TRBJ2-7; TCRdb reports TRBD1, a call that lacks DNA to check it against. This CDR3 comprises 14 residues. This CDR3 is CASSVSGTLYEQYF.

CDR3 amino acids: CASSLGTGGHGYTF. This chain joins TRBV7-9 and TRBJ1-2; TCRdb lists TRBD1, though no DNA is available to test this call. The CDR3 consists of 14 residues. The V gene's germline CDR1 is SEHNR and CDR2 FQNEAQ (reference sequence).

The gene calls are TRBV6-2 or TRBV6-3 and TRBJ2-7; checking the TCRdb D call of TRBD2 is not possible without DNA. The CDR3 loop spans 14 amino acids. Per germline, CDR1 MNHEY and CDR2 SVGEGT. The CDR3 sequence is CASSPPWDSDEQYF.

The V gene is TRBV4-1, the J gene TRBJ2-2; the TCRdb call, TRBD2, lacks DNA for checking. This CDR3 contains 17 residues. Germline assignment: CDR1 MGHRA and CDR2 YSYEKL. CDR3: CASSHGTSGRNTGELFF.

V gene TRBV5-1 combines with J gene TRBJ2-3. The CDR3 extends over 11 amino acids. Looked up from germline, CDR1 is SGHRS and CDR2 is YFSETQ. CDR3 protein: CASRFADTQYF.

This rearrangement joins TRBV27 to TRBJ1-6; TCRdb outputs TRBD1, but without DNA this stays unchecked. The CDR3 runs to 15 residues. Germline V gene data show CDR1 as MNHEY and CDR2 as SMNVEV (reference sequence). The CDR3 protein is CASTSTGVTVSPLHF.

The V and J genes are TRBV29-1 and TRBJ2-7; there is no DNA to check the TCRdb D call of TRBD1. The CDR3 has 13 residues. CDR1 SQVTM and CDR2 ANQGSEA come from the germline V gene. The CDR3 loop reads CSVRGKSTYEQYF.

V is TRBV18 and J is TRBJ2-1; TCRdb proposes TRBD2, but this gene call is untestable without DNA. Looked up from germline, CDR1 is KGHSH and CDR2 is LQKENI. This CDR3 comprises 19 residues. The CDR3 loop reads CASSPRTLADISSYNEQFF.

The CDR3 loop is CASSYSNLPNKGTQYF. The genes are TRBV6-6 and TRBJ2-5; TCRdb reports TRBD2, a call that lacks DNA to check it against. The CDR3 extends over 16 amino acids. The V gene's germline CDR1 is MNHNY and CDR2 SVGAGI (reference sequence).

This chain uses TRBV6-6 with TRBJ2-2; without DNA, the TCRdb call of TRBD2 cannot be checked. The CDR3 runs 17 residues. In germline, CDR1 is MNHNY, CDR2 SVGAGI (reference sequence). CDR3 loop: CASSNPPGLAETGELFF.

The V call is TRBV4-2, the J call TRBJ2-7; the D call of TRBD1 rests on TCRdb alone, since no DNA is present to check it. The CDR3 is 14 amino acids. CDR1 is LGHNA, CDR2 YNFKEQ, per germline. This CDR3 is CASSQEGQGYEQYF.

The chain recombines TRBV27 with TRBJ2-6. CDR1 is MNHEY and CDR2 is SMNVEV in the germline V gene (reference sequence). This CDR3 is 14 amino acids long. CDR3 region: CASSSGSGANVLTF.

The J gene is TRBJ2-3, the V gene TRBV14. Germline V gene lookup returns CDR1 SGHDN and CDR2 FVKESK. The CDR3 has 14 residues. CDR3 amino acids: CASIISASTDTQYF.

The rearrangement uses TRBV6-5 and TRBJ2-2. Germline lookup yields CDR1 MNHEY and CDR2 SVGAGI. The CDR3 runs to 13 residues. The CDR3 protein is CASSYSGPGELFF.